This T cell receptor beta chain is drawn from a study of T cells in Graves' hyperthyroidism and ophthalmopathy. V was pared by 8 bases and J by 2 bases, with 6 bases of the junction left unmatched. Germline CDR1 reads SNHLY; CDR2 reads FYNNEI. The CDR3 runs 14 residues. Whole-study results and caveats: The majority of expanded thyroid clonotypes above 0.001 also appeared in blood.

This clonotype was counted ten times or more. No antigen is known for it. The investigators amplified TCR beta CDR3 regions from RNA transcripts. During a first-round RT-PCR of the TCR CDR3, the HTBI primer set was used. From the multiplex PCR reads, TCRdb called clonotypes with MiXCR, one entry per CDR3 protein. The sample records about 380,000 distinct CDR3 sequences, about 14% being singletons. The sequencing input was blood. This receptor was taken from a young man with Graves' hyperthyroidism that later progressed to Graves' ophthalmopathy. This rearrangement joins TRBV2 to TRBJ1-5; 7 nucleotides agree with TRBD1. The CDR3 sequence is CASRADRGNQPQHF. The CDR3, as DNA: TGTGCCAGCCGCGCCGACAGGGGCAATCAGCCCCAGCATTTT.